This T cell receptor beta chain emerged from a study of cytomegalovirus exposure and HLA in healthy donors. Study-level background: Prior work identified some 120 million unique TCR beta sequences in around 170 million T cells.

Use of 60 Vbeta and 13 Jbeta primers characterized the PCR. Clones were read by immunoSEQ multiplex PCR, and TCRdb kept only the in-frame ones, dropping some. The repertoire shows 45,000 to 55,000 clones; the top ten hold about 11%. Study-wide findings and caveats: Some public TCRs appeared in many individuals, while most sequences were rare.

Germline assignment: CDR1 MNHEY and CDR2 SMNVEV (reference sequence). V was pared by 5 bases and J by 4 bases, with 13 bases between. The CDR3 has 14 residues. About this clone: The target antigen is unknown.

Specimen: PBMCs. This chain joins TRBV27 and TRBJ2-3; maybe TRBD2 (5 bases). This TCR derives from a woman aged 50 to 60 in good health and CMV-seropositive. Written as DNA, the CDR3 is TGTGCCAGCAGTCTAACTAGGCACCCAGATACGCAGTATTTT. Translated, it gives CASSLTRHPDTQYF.